This TCR beta chain derives from a study of blood T cell repertoires in COVID-19. Germline CDR1 and CDR2: GTSNPN and SVGIG (reference sequence). V was pared by 2 bases and J by 6 bases, with 3 bases of the junction left unmatched. This CDR3 is 13 amino acids long. Clones were sequenced by immunoSEQ multiplex PCR, and TCRdb holds only the in-frame ones, with some missing. The sample records approximately 190,000 clones, almost 85% being singletons. This receptor was identified in a woman between 70 and 85 years old with active or convalescent COVID-19. The rearrangement uses TRBV30 and TRBJ2-1, with 8 positions matching TRBD1. The sequencing input was peripheral blood. This CDR3 reads CAWSPDRGNEQFF. CDR3 bases: TGTGCCTGGAGTCCCGACAGGGGCAATGAGCAGTTCTTC. Full variable domain (remainder filled in from reference TRBV30 and TRBJ2-1): SQTIHQWPATLVQPVGSPLSLECTVEGTSNPNLYWYRQAAGRGLQLLFYSVGIGQISSEVPQNLSASRPQDRQFILSSKKLLLSDSGFYLCAWSPDRGNEQFFGPGTRLTVL.